Here is one T cell receptor beta chain with its context. Every contributor of samples was a Caucasian grown-up residing in Nashville, Tennessee. Naive CD45RA+ and memory CD45RA-negative subsets were split from CD4+ cells. J gave up 5 bases and V 1 base, and 8 bases lay outside the gene matches. CDR3 size: 16 residues. CDR1 and CDR2 (germline): MGHRA, YSYEKL. The sample originates from a study of shared clonotypes between healthy human individuals. Per sorted-subset replicate PCR, input was approximately 200 ng DNA, representing around 28,000 T cell genomes. Profiling relied on immunoSEQ multiplex PCR, and the TCRdb table lists in-frame clones only, not all of them. This sample has approximately 2.5 million clones, with approximately 93% found just once.

The sample consisted of naive CD4+ T cells from PBMCs. Indicated subset: CD45RA+ positively selected. The genes are TRBV4-1 and TRBJ2-5; TRBD2 matches at 9 bases. This TCR derives from a man younger than 35 in good health. Some clones in this sample may be carry-over from other donors' samples. The CDR3 nucleotides read TGCGCCAGCAGCCAAGGCGGGAGGGCCTTGGGGGAGACCCAGTACTTC. Amino acid sequence: CASSQGGRALGETQYF.